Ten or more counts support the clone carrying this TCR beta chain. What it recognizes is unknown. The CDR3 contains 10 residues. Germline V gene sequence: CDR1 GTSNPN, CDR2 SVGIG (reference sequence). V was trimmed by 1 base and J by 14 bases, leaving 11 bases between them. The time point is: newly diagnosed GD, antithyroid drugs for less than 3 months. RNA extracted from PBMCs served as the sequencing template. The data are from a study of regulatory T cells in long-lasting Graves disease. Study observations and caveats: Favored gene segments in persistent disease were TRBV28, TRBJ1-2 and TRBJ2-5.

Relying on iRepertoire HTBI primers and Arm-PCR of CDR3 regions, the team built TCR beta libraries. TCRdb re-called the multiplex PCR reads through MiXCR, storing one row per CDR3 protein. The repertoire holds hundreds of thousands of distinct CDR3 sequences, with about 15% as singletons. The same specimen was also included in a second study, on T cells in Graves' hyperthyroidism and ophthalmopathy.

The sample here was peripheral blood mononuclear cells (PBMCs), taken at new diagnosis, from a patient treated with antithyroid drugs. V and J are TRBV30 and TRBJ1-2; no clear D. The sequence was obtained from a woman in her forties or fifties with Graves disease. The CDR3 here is CAWSAEPQTF. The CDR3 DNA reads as TGTGCCTGGAGTGCGGAGCCCCAGACCTTC.